This is a list of T cell receptor beta chains from one sample in a study of early T cells in non-severe SARS-CoV-2 infection. TCRdb processed the 5' RACE reads anew with MiXCR; each CDR3 protein has one entry. Among roughly 100,000 distinct CDR3 sequences, 14% were seen once, and the ten largest hold about 6.1%. The source material was whole blood. All receptors derive from an adult who was a healthcare worker with PCR-confirmed SARS-CoV-2 infection or an uninfected control (not recorded which). CDR3s include the opening cysteine and the closing phenylalanine or tryptophan. The D gene is left open where the match is weak. Rows may omit the clone size; those that give it use once, few, many or a size class.

>TRBJ2-3|TRBD1|many|TRBV6-1
CASSEQTGGNTDTQYF
TGTGCCAGCAGTGAGCAGACAGGGGGCAACACAGATACGCAGTATTTT
>TRBJ2-1|NA|few|TRBV19
CASSISAGLAYNEQFF
TGTGCCAGTAGTATAAGCGCTGGGTTGGCCTACAATGAGCAGTTCTTC
>TRBJ1-6|TRBD1|NA|TRBV9
CASSGNRGQNSPLHF
TGTGCCAGCAGCGGAAACAGGGGTCAAAATTCACCCCTCCACTTT
>TRBJ1-1|TRBD1|few|TRBV28
CASSQTGTGRNTEAFF
TGTGCCAGCAGTCAGACCGGGACAGGGAGGAACACTGAAGCTTTCTTT
>TRBJ1-5|NA|few|TRBV19
CASSINRDSNQPQHF
TGTGCCAGTAGTATAAACAGGGATAGCAATCAGCCCCAGCATTTT
>TRBJ1-1|NA|many|TRBV21-1
CASPPIAVPQGMNTEAFF
TGTGCCAGCCCCCCAATTGCGGTTCCACAGGGGATGAACACTGAAGCTTTCTTT
>TRBJ2-2|NA|many|TRBV18
CASSPPVTGELFF
TGTGCCAGCTCACCACCGGTCACCGGGGAGCTGTTTTTT
>TRBJ1-5|NA|few|TRBV5-6
CASSPRVMGNQPQHF
TGTGCCAGCAGCCCAAGGGTGATGGGCAATCAGCCCCAGCATTTT
>TRBJ2-1|TRBD2|few|TRBV6-2/TRBV6-3
CASSPTAGVVNEQFF
TGTGCCAGCAGCCCCACAGCGGGGGTCGTAAATGAGCAGTTCTTC
>TRBJ1-2|TRBD1|NA|TRBV9
CASSVERQGVPNYGYTF
TGTGCCAGCAGCGTAGAAAGACAGGGGGTACCTAACTATGGCTACACCTTC
>TRBJ1-1|NA|NA|TRBV21-1
CASSKFTRLKNTEAFF
TGTGCCAGCAGCAAATTCACGAGACTGAAGAACACTGAAGCTTTCTTT
>TRBJ1-6|NA|NA|TRBV29-1
CSVGKDNSPLHF
TGCAGCGTGGGGAAAGATAATTCACCCCTCCACTTT